This TCR beta chain was identified in a study of spatial heterogeneity in lung cancer. Study overall: Consistently, beta-chain sequences turned up in larger numbers than alpha-chain sequences did. General study findings and limits: Expanded intratumoral alpha and beta TCR counts tracked tumor mutation counts.

The time point here: sample taken at primary tumor resection. One entry per CDR3 protein, called by TCRdb with MiXCR from the 5' RACE reads. The sample lists about 12,000 distinct CDR3 sequences, about 5% occurring once. This clonotype was found many times. Its cognate antigen is unknown. The CDR3 sequence is 12 residues long. Germline V gene lookup returns CDR1 MNHEY and CDR2 SMNVEV (reference sequence). The V and J ends lost 6 bases and 7 bases respectively, with 7 bases between them. The J gene is TRBJ1-6, the V gene TRBV27; no clear D gene. This clonotype was obtained from a male donor with early-stage non-small cell lung cancer. Sequenced here: lung tumor tissue, sampled at surgery. The CDR3: CASSQPNSPLHF. The CDR3, as DNA: TGTGCCAGCAGCCAGCCAAATTCACCCCTCCACTTT.